These T cell receptor beta chains were read from a single sample in a study of identical twins' blood T cells. Using its own MiXCR run on the 5' RACE reads, TCRdb lists one record per CDR3 protein. The data show fewer than 450,000 distinct CDR3 sequences, 25% to 35% seen once. Sequencing was done on a sample of PBMCs. The receptors come from a woman between 18 and 55 years old in good health. The conserved cysteine and the conserved F or W are not part of the CDR3 here.

CDR3aa,j_gene,len,v_gene
AISGTSLHGTATTQY,TRBJ2-5,15,TRBV10-3
ASSLSDPVYEQY,TRBJ2-7,12,TRBV7-9
ASSQALTPGMRF,TRBJ2-1,12,TRBV3-1
ASGRQRDTEAF,TRBJ1-1,11,TRBV5-1
SVLEGGNQPQH,TRBJ1-5,11,TRBV29-1
SARVMGPHQPQH,TRBJ1-5,12,TRBV20-1
ASSEAPAREAF,TRBJ1-1,11,TRBV6-1
ASSPGGQINEKLF,TRBJ1-4,13,TRBV5-1
SARIRDRGNIQY,TRBJ2-4,12,TRBV20-1
SAGRTDLNTEAF,TRBJ1-1,12,TRBV20-1
AISESEGGYT,TRBJ1-2,10,TRBV10-3
SVAQGNTKGAF,TRBJ1-1,11,TRBV29-1
ASSLAGETIQY,TRBJ2-4,11,TRBV12-3/TRBV12-4
ASMFRGRYEQY,TRBJ2-7,11,TRBV12-3/TRBV12-4
SARDSAREHQPQH,TRBJ1-5,13,TRBV20-1
ASTLPSRQEKLF,TRBJ1-4,12,TRBV7-9
ASSEGAAQY,TRBJ2-7,9,TRBV6-1
AISRTEYYNEQF,TRBJ2-1,12,TRBV10-3
ASSYRALNSPLH,TRBJ1-6,12,TRBV6-2/TRBV6-3
SARVLAGQDTQY,TRBJ2-3,12,TRBV20-1
SARDGSGNTIY,TRBJ1-3,11,TRBV29-1
SARWVDANTGELF,TRBJ2-2,13,TRBV29-1
ASSQRSEQF,TRBJ2-1,9,TRBV19
SARTSGSTDTRY,TRBJ2-3,12,TRBV20-1
ASSLANRNHEQF,TRBJ2-1,12,TRBV5-1
ATSDGFTEAF,TRBJ1-1,10,TRBV10-3
ASSLQRGQPQH,TRBJ1-5,11,TRBV18
ASNRPGEAF,TRBJ1-1,9,TRBV6-1